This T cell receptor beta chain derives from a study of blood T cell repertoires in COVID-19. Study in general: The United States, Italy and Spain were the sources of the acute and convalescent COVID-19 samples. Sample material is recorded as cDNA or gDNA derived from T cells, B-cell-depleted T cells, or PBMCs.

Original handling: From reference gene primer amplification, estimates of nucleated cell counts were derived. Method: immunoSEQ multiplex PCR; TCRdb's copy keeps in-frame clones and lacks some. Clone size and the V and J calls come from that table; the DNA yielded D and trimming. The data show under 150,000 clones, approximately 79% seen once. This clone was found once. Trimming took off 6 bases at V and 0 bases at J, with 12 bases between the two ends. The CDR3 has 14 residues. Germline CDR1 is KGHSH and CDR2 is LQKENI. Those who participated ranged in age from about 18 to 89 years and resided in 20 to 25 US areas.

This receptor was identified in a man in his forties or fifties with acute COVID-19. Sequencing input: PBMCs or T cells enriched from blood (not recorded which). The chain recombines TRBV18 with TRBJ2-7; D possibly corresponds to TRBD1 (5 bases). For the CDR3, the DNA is TGTGCCAGCTCGGAAACTCAGGGCTCCTACGAGCAGTACTTC. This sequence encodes CASSETQGSYEQYF.